Below, 3 T cell receptor beta chains from the same sample are listed, as sequenced in a study of T cell repertoires in cytomegalovirus infection. TCRdb re-called the reads with MiXCR, one entry per CDR3 protein. The sample lists some 700,000 distinct CDR3 sequences, roughly 33% seen once, with roughly 18% in the top ten. No antigens are known for them. The material sequenced was cultured PBMCs, taken from culture after CMV antigen stimulation. The receptors were gathered from a human donor in good health (CMV status not recorded). Some clones in this sample may be carry-over from other donors' samples.

This clonotype was seen once. A read error is likely, as this CDR3 ends without the conserved phenylalanine or tryptophan. This chain links TRBV4-3 with TRBJ2-7; D unresolved. V lost 2 bases and J 2 bases, leaving 10 bases between the germline ends. The CDR3 spans 14 residues. Looked up from germline, CDR1 is LGHNA and CDR2 is YSLEER. CDR3 region: CASSQRIGPYEQYL. The CDR3 nucleotides read TGCGCCAGCAGCCAAAGGATAGGTCCCTACGAGCAGTACCTC.

This clonotype has at least ten counts. The chain carries TRBV12-3 or TRBV12-4 and TRBJ2-1, with 8 bases that match TRBD2. The J segment lost 3 bases and the V segment lost 3 bases, leaving 4 bases of the junction unmatched. This CDR3 comprises 15 residues. CDR3 in DNA: TGTGCCAGCAGTTTCGCCGGGACTAGCTACAATGAGCAGTTCTTC. This encodes CASSFAGTSYNEQFF.

A word on this clonotype: A junction end diverges from the germline sequence, so it may reflect a read error. The rearrangement links TRBV7-2 to TRBJ2-7, with a possible D match to TRBD2 (6 bases). The germline V gene encodes CDR1 SGHTA and CDR2 FQGNSA. This CDR3 has 13 residues. This chain's CDR3 is CATSWRALHEQYF. The CDR3 nucleotides are TGTGCCACCAGCTGGAGGGCTTTACACGAGCAGTACTTC.